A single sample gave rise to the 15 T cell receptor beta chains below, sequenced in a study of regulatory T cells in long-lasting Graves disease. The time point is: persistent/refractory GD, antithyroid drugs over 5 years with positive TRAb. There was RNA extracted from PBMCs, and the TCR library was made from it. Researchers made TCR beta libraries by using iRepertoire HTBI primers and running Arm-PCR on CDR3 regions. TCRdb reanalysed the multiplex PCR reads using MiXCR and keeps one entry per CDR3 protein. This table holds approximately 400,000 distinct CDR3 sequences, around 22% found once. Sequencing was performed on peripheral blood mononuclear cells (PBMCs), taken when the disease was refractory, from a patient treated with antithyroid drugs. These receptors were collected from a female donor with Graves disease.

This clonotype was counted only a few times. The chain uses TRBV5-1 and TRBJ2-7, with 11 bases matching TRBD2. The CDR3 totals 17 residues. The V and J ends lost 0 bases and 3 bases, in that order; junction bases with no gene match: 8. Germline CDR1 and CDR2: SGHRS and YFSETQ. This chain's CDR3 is CASSLAGVAGGLYEQYF. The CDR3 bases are TGCGCCAGCAGCTTGGCCGGAGTAGCGGGAGGGCTCTACGAGCAGTACTTC.

DNA for the CDR3: TGTGCCAGCAGCCCAGAGAGCTCCTATAATTCACCCCTCCACTTT. Protein product: CASSPESSYNSPLHF. The rearrangement links TRBV3-1 to TRBJ1-6; D not certain. The CDR3 covers 15 residues. The germline V and J ends were trimmed by 4 bases and 0 bases, with 7 bases remaining between them. Germline V gene lookup returns CDR1 LGHDT and CDR2 YNNKEL (reference sequence).

The CDR3: CASSSPGTGGEKLFF. In DNA form, the CDR3 reads TGCGCCAGCAGCTCACCCGGGACAGGGGGAGAAAAACTGTTTTTT. The V and J genes are TRBV5-1 and TRBJ1-4, with 11 bases matching TRBD1. Losses at the gene ends were 3 bases for V and 8 bases for J; bases not matched to a gene: 6. This CDR3 spans 15 amino acids. Germline V gene lookup returns CDR1 SGHRS and CDR2 YFSETQ.

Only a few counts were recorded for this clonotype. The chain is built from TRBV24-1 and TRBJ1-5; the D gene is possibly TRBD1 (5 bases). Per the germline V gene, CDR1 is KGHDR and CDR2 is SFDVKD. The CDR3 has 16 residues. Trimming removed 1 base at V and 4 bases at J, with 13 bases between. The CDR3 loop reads CATSDFSRQTNQPQHF. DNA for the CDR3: TGTGCCACCAGTGATTTTTCCCGACAGACGAATCAGCCCCAGCATTTT.

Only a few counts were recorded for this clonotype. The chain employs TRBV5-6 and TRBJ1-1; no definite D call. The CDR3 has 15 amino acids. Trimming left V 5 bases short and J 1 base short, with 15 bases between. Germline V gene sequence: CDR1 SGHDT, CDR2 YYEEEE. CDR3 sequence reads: CASSPRGWGNTEAFF. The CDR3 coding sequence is TGTGCCAGCAGTCCTCGGGGTTGGGGGAACACTGAAGCTTTCTTT.

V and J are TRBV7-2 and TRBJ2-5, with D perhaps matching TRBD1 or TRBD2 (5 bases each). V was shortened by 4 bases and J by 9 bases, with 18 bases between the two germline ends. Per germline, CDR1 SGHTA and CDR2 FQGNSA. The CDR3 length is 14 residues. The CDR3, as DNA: TGTGCCAGCAGCTCGGGACGGGCCCTAGGGCCCCAGTACTTC. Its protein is CASSSGRALGPQYF.

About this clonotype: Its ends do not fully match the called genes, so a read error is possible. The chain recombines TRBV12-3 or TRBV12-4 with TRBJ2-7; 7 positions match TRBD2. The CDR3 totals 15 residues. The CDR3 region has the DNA TGTGCCAGCAGCCGAGCGAGCGGGACCTCCTCCGAGCAGTACTTC. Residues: CASSRASGTSSEQYF.

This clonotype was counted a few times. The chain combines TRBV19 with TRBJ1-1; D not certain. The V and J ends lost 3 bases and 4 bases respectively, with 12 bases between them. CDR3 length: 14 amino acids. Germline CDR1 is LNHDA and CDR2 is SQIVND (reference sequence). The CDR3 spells CASSIGREGTEAFF. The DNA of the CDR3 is TGTGCCAGTAGTATCGGGCGGGAGGGCACTGAAGCTTTCTTT.

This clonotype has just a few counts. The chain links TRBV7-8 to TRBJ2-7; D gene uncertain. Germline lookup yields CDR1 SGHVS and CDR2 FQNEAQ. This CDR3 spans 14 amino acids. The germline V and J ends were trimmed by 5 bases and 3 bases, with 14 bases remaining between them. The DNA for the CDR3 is TGTGCCAGCAGCCCCGGGCCCTTCATCTACGAGCAGTACTTC. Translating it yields CASSPGPFIYEQYF. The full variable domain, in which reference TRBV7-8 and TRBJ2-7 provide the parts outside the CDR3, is GAGVSQSPRYKVAKRGQDVALRCDPISGHVSLFWYQQALGQGPEFLTYFQNEAQLDKSGLPSDRFFAERPEGSVSTLKIQRTQQEDSAVYLCASSPGPFIYEQYFGPGTRLTVT.

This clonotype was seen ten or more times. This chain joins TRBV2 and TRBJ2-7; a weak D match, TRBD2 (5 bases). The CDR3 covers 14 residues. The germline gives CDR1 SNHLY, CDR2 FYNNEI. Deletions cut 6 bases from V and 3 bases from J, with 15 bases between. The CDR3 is CASRRETRSYEQYF. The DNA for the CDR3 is TGTGCCAGCAGGAGGGAGACTCGTAGCTACGAGCAGTACTTC. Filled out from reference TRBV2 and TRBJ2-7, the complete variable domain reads EPEVTQTPSHQVTQMGQEVILRCVPISNHLYFYWYRQILGQKVEFLVSFYNNEISEKSEIFDDQFSVERPDGSNFTLKIRSTKLEDSAMYFCASRRETRSYEQYFGPGTRLTVT.

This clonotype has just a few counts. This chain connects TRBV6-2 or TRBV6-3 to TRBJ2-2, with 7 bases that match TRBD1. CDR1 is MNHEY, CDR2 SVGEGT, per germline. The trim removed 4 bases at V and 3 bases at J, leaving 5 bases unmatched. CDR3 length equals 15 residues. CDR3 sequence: CASSSYRGDTGELFF. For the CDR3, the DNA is TGTGCCAGCAGTTCGTACAGGGGAGACACCGGGGAGCTGTTTTTT.

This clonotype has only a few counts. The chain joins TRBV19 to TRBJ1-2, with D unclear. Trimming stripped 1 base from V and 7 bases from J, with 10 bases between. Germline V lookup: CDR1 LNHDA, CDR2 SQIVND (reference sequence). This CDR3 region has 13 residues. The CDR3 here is CASSIGRWSGYTF. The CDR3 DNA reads TGTGCCAGTAGTATAGGACGGTGGAGTGGCTACACCTTC. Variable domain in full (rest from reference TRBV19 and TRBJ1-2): DGGITQSPKYLFRKEGQNVTLSCEQNLNHDAMYWYRQDPGQGLRLIYYSQIVNDFQKGDIAEGYSVSREKKESFPLTVTSAQKNPTAFYLCASSIGRWSGYTFGSGTRLTVV.

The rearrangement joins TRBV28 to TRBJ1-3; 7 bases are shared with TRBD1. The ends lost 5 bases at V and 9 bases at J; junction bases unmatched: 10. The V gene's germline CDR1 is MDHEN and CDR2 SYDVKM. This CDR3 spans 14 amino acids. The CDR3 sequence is CASSPPTGTGTIYF. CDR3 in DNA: TGTGCCAGCAGTCCGCCGACAGGGACCGGCACCATATATTTT.

The CDR3 DNA reads TGTGCCACCCTTGATCCGGGCTACGAGCAGTACTTC. This translates into CATLDPGYEQYF. This chain links TRBV19 with TRBJ2-7; D unclear. V lost 10 bases to trimming and J lost 3 bases, with 13 bases between them. This CDR3 is built from 12 residues. Germline V lookup: CDR1 LNHDA, CDR2 SQIVND (reference sequence). The full variable domain, in which reference TRBV19 and TRBJ2-7 provide the parts outside the CDR3, is DGGITQSPKYLFRKEGQNVTLSCEQNLNHDAMYWYRQDPGQGLRLIYYSQIVNDFQKGDIAEGYSVSREKKESFPLTVTSAQKNPTAFYLCATLDPGYEQYFGPGTRLTVT.

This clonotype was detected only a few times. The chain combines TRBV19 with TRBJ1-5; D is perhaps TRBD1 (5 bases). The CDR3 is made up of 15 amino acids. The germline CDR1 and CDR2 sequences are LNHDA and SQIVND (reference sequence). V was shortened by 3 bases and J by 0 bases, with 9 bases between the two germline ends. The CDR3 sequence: CASSMGRNSNQPQHF. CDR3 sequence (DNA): TGTGCCAGTAGTATGGGACGGAATAGCAATCAGCCCCAGCATTTT.